This TCR beta chain was sequenced for a study of cytomegalovirus exposure and HLA in healthy donors. Points from the study as a whole: Most TCR sequences were rare, but some public TCRs occurred in many donors. The classifier was said to identify cytomegalovirus status with high specificity and sensitivity.

The germline V gene has CDR1 ENHRY and CDR2 SYGVKD. The CDR3 loop spans 20 amino acids. The J segment lost 2 bases and the V segment lost 8 bases, leaving 26 bases of the junction unmatched. Clones were sequenced by immunoSEQ multiplex PCR, and TCRdb holds only the in-frame ones, with some missing. This table has over 150,000 clones, roughly 90% appearing once. Details on this clone: Antigen: not known.

The chain uses TRBV10-3 and TRBJ2-7, with TRBD2 matching over 8 bases. What was sequenced was PBMCs. The sequence was collected from a man aged 18 to 29 in good health and CMV-seropositive. For the CDR3, the DNA is TGTGCCATCGGGCCGGGCGCCGGGGGGGGAGCCGGGAGGGCCCCCTACGAGCAGTACTTC. This gives the protein CAIGPGAGGGAGRAPYEQYF.